This T cell receptor beta chain is drawn from a study of cytomegalovirus exposure and HLA in healthy donors. Study-level results: Analysis performed later showed TCR beta chains linked to HLA being more clonally expanded than equally common others.

The germline gives CDR1 MGHRA, CDR2 YSYEKL. The CDR3 loop spans 15 amino acids. Trimming took 1 base from V and 3 from J, leaving 12 bases between them. This clone has a handful of counts. Its cognate antigen is unknown. PCR was performed using 60 Vbeta and 13 Jbeta primers. Produced via immunoSEQ multiplex PCR; TCRdb's table is partial and in-frame only. Altogether some 200,000 clones are present, approximately 70% being singletons, with the ten largest covering about 2.5%. This clonotype was obtained from a man aged 35-49 years in good health and CMV-seropositive. The V and J genes are TRBV4-1 and TRBJ1-2; TRBD1 might be the D (5 bases). The sequencing input was PBMCs. The CDR3 loop reads CASSQVTAGDYGYTF. CDR3 DNA sequence: TGCGCCAGCAGCCAAGTGACAGCTGGGGACTATGGCTACACCTTC.